This T cell receptor (beta chain) was sequenced in a study of identical twins (dated by TCRdb to between 2015 and 2016). For the study in its entirety: The study deep-sequenced TCR alpha and beta repertoires from monozygotic twins, unrelated adults of various ages and cord blood to test whether fetal clonotypes persist. Replicate twin experiments were performed at different times using different library preparation protocols to rule out contamination.

For this clonotype: The clone's antigen remains unknown. Base-call qualities are not available, and no considerably larger clone is one nucleotide away.

Every donor in the study was a healthy Caucasian. The twin cohort comprised three pairs of female monozygotic twins, all aged about 18 to 29 years. CD4+ and CD8+ T cell populations were isolated with positive isolation kits from Invitrogen. Library construction relied on 5' RACE. Sequencing took place on an Illumina HiSeq 2000. A universal primer binding site was added through template switching, and the final cDNA carried a unique molecular identifier so that TCR cDNA molecules could be counted accurately. Specific primers in the conserved constant-segment region were used to synthesize first-strand cDNA for the TCR alpha and beta chains. To control for contamination, each cDNA library was double barcoded with a SMART-Mk sample barcode plus Illumina barcodes. TruSeq adapter sequences, together with Illumina sample barcodes, were added in two successive PCR steps. The TCR alpha and beta cDNA libraries were sequenced on the Illumina HiSeq platform using custom primers. As for the original processing: MiGEC processed the raw reads to extract unique molecular identifiers, while MiXCR was used to determine the CDR3 positions. Recombination models were inferred per individual with the repgenHMM and IGoR tools using an EM algorithm. Shared clonotypes were analyzed with the tcR package in R, and sharing was normalized by the product of cloneset sizes. To study raw recombination without the effects of thymic and clonal selection, out-of-frame nonproductive sequences were analyzed. TCRdb trimmed public reads at Q25 via fastp, called clones via MiXCR and kept in-frame beta chains. Under each unique CDR3 protein, matching rows form one entry showing the most common genes and DNA. These V and J calls derive from TCRdb rather than the authors' analysis. The sample includes 250,000 or so distinct CDR3 sequences, with roughly 8.7% observed a single time. The ten most abundant clones make up less than 4% of the sample.

On the study overall, not on this receptor specifically: Out-of-frame TCR alpha sharing in monozygotic twins was systematically underestimated by recombination models, whereas sharing between unrelated individuals was in agreement with the recombination models. Invariant T cells such as MAIT and iNKT could partly confound zero-insertion analyses, though diverse VJ usage argued against this for most clonotypes. Fewer insertions were carried by abundant cord blood beta clonotypes, a similar but weaker trend appeared in young adult naive repertoires, and no such trend appeared in memory repertoires. The excess sharing between twins in beta out-of-frame sequences was weaker because fewer shared sequences reduced the signal-to-noise ratio. Because the same donors could not be followed over many years, the conclusions depended on cross-sectional statistical analysis. Compared with coincidental sharing between unrelated individuals, an excess of low generation-probability sequences was observed among out-of-frame TCR alpha sequences shared between twins.

Separately, the same data were catalogued under a study of yellow fever vaccine responses in identical twins. The second study's authors report: According to the authors, in identical twins the way T cells responded to vaccination appeared partly convergent and partly personalized. The study precisely tracked vaccine-responding T cell clones in identical twins.

This clonotype originated in a woman aged 18-29 years in good health. Sequenced sample: CD8+ T cells sorted from blood.

The CDR3 region has the sequence CASSLRIAGKGLFRTDTQYF. The nucleotide sequence reads TGTGCCAGCAGCCTCAGGATAGCGGGAAAGGGACTATTCCGGACAGATACGCAGTATTTT. Recombination joined TRBV14 with TRBJ2-3, with 8 bases aligning to TRBD2. CDR1 SGHDN and CDR2 FVKESK were looked up in the germline V gene. Trimming accounts for 4 bases at V and 3 bases at J, while the number of junction bases matched to no gene is 21. Including cysteine and phenylalanine, the CDR3 has 20 amino acids. This entry keeps only the CDR3 DNA: 60 bases, framed from base 1.